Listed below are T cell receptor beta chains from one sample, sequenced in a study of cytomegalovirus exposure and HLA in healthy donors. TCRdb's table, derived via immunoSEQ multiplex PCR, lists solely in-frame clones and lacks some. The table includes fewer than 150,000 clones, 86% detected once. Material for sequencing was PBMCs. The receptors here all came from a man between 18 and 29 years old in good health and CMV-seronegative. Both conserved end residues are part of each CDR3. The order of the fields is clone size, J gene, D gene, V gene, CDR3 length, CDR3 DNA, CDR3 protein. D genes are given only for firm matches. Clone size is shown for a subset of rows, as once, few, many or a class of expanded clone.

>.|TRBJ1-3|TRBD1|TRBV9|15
TGTGCCAGCAGCGTAGAGGGACAGGGTTCCAACACCATATATTTT
CASSVEGQGSNTIYF
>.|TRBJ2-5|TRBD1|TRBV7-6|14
TGTGCCAGCAGCGAACCAGGGGGCTGGGAGACCCAGTACTTC
CASSEPGGWETQYF
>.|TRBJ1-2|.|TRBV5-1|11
TGCGCCAGCAGCGGGGGGGGTGGCTACACCTTC
CASSGGGGYTF
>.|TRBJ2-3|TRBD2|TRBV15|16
TGTGCCACCAGCAGGGACGTAGCGGGAGCCTCAGATACGCAGTATTTT
CATSRDVAGASDTQYF
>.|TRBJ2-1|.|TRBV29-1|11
TGCAGCGTCCGAGACAAAGATGAGCAGTTCTTC
CSVRDKDEQFF
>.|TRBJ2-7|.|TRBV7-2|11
TGTGCCAGCAGCTTAGGTAACGAGCAGTACTTC
CASSLGNEQYF
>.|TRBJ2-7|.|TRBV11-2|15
TGTGCCAGCAGCCCGGGACTCGGGGGAACCTACGAGCAGTACTTC
CASSPGLGGTYEQYF
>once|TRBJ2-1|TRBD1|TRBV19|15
TGTGCCAGTAGTATTGGGGGACAGGTTTTTAGGGAGCAGTTCTTC
CASSIGGQVFREQFF
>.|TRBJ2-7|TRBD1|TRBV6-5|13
TGTGCCAGCAGCCGCGGGACAGGCTACGAGCAGTACTTC
CASSRGTGYEQYF
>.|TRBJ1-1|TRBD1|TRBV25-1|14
TGTGCCAGCAGAGAACAGGGGAGGAACACTGAAGCTTTCTTT
CASREQGRNTEAFF
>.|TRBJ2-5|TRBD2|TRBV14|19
TGTGCCAGCAGCCAAGATAGGACTAGCGGGGGGGCCCACCAAGAGACCCAGTACTTC
CASSQDRTSGGAHQETQYF
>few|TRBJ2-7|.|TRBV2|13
TGTGCCAGCAGCCAGGCTCCGAAATACGAGCAGTACTTC
CASSQAPKYEQYF
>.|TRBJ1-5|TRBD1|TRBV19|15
TGTGCCAGTACCCGACAGGGGGGTGGCAATCAGCCCCAGCATTTT
CASTRQGGGNQPQHF
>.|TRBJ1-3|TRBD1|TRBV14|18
TGTGCCAGCAGCCAACGTCTGAATTACAGGGGAACTGGAAACACCATATATTTT
CASSQRLNYRGTGNTIYF
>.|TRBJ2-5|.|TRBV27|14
TGTGCCAGCGCCCTACAGGGAAGGCAAGAGACCCAGTACTTC
CASALQGRQETQYF
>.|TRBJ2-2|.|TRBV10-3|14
TGTGCCATCAGTGGGACTCTGAACACCGGGGAGCTGTTTTTT
CAISGTLNTGELFF
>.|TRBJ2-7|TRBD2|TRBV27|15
TGTGCCAGCAGTTTACGGGGACTAGCCGCGGGCGAGCAGTACTTC
CASSLRGLAAGEQYF
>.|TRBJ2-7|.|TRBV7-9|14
TGTGCCAGCAGCCCAAAAACGGACACATACGAGCAGTACTTC
CASSPKTDTYEQYF
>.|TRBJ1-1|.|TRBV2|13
TGTGCCAGCAGGACCGTGGGCAGAACTGAAGCTTTCTTT
CASRTVGRTEAFF
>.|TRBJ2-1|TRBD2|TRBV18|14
TGTGCCAGCTTACGAGCGGGAGGCGGCGATGAGCAGTTCTTC
CASLRAGGGDEQFF
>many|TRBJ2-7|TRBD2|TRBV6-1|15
TGTGCCAGCAGTGAAGCTAGCGGGGGCTCCTACGAGCAGTACTTC
CASSEASGGSYEQYF
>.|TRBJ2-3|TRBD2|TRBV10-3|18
TGTGCCATCAGTGTCCCCCCCGCTAGCGGGACGATCACAGATACGCAGTATTTT
CAISVPPASGTITDTQYF
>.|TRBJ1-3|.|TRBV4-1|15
TGCGCCAGCAGCTATGAAGACAACTCTGGAAACACCATATATTTT
CASSYEDNSGNTIYF
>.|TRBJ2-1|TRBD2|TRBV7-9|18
TGTGCCAGCAGCCTCGGGACTAGCGGGGGCCGAAGGAGGAATGAGCAGTTCTTC
CASSLGTSGGRRRNEQFF
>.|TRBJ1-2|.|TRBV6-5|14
TGTGCCAGCAGTTACTCGAGGGAGAGCTATGGCTACACCTTC
CASSYSRESYGYTF
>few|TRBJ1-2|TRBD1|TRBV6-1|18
TGTGCCAGCAGTGAAGCCGGGACAGGGGACAACTATCGGCGGGGCTACACCTTC
CASSEAGTGDNYRRGYTF
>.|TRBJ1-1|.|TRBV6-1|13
TGTGCCAGCAAGCGGGGAAAAAACACTGAAGCTTTCTTT
CASKRGKNTEAFF
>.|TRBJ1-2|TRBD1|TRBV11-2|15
TGTGCCAGCAGCTTTGAGGGACAGGGGGCGGGTGGCTACACCTTC
CASSFEGQGAGGYTF
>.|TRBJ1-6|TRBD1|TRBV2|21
TGTGCCACCACTCCTTCCAGACGGGCAGGGGGACCGAGCTCCTATAATTCACCCCTCCACTTT
CATTPSRRAGGPSSYNSPLHF
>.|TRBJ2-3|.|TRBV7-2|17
TGTGCCAGCAGCCAAAGGGATGTGGGGGGGCGAACAGATACGCAGTATTTT
CASSQRDVGGRTDTQYF
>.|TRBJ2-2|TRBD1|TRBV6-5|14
TGTGCCAGCAGTCGACAGGGAAGGGCCGGGGAGCTGTTTTTT
CASSRQGRAGELFF
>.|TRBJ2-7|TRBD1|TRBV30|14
TGTGCCTTAACTCCGGGACAGGGTTTGTACGAGCAGTACTTC
CALTPGQGLYEQYF
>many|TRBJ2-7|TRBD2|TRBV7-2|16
TGTGCCAGCAGCTTACCTAGCGGGAGGCCCTCCTACGAGCAGTACTTC
CASSLPSGRPSYEQYF